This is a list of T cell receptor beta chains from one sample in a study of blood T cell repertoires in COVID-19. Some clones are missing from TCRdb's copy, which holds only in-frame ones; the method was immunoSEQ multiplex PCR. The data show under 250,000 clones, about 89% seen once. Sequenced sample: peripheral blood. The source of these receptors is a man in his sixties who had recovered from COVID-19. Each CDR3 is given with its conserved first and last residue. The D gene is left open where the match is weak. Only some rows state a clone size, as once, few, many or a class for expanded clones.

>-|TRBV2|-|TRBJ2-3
TGTGCCAGCAGTTCCTGGGGGGTGCAGTATTTT
CASSSWGVQYF
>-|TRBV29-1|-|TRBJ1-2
TGCAGCGGCTCGGTGTCCTCGGGCTACACCTTC
CSGSVSSGYTF
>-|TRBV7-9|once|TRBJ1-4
TGTGCCAGCAGCTCCCCTCCGAATGAAAAACTGTTTTTT
CASSSPPNEKLFF
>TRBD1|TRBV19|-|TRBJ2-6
TGTGCCAGTAGTCTCCGGGACAGGTATATGAGCTCTGGGGCCAACGTCCTGACTTTC
CASSLRDRYMSSGANVLTF
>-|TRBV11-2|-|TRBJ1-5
TGTGCCAGCAGCCCGCAGGGTAATCAGCCCCAGCATTTT
CASSPQGNQPQHF
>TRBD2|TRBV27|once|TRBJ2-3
TGTGCCAGCAGTACACCACTAGCGGGAGGGGCAGATACGCAGTATTTT
CASSTPLAGGADTQYF
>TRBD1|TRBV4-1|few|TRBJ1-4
TGCGCCAGCAGCCAAGGACAGGGCCCGACAACTAATGAAAAACTGTTTTTT
CASSQGQGPTTNEKLFF
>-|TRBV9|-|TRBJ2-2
TGTGCCAGCAGCGTATCGTCCGGACAGTCATCGAACACCGGGGAGCTGTTTTTT
CASSVSSGQSSNTGELFF
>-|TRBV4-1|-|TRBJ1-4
TGCGCCAGCAGCCAAGATGGGGGTATTGGGACTGGTGAAAAACTGTTTTTT
CASSQDGGIGTGEKLFF
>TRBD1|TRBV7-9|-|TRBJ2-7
TGTGCCAGCAGCTCCTACAGGGGAAACGAGCAGTACTTC
CASSSYRGNEQYF
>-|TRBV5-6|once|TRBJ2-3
TGTGCCAGCAGCCCGATACGGGGAGATACGCAGTATTTT
CASSPIRGDTQYF
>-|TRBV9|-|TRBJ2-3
TGTGCCAGCAGCCCCGTGGTAGCAGATACGCAGTATTTT
CASSPVVADTQYF
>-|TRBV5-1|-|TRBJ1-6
TGCGCCAGCAGCTTTTCGGTAGGGGGTAGTTCACCCCTCCACTTT
CASSFSVGGSSPLHF
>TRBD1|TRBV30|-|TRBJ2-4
TGTGCCTGGGGAAGACAGGGGTGGATGTACTTC
CAWGRQGWMYF
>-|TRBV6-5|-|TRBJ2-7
TGTGCCAGCAGTTACTCTAGCGGCCAATCCTACGAGCAGTACTTC
CASSYSSGQSYEQYF
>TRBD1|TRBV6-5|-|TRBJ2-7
TGTGCCATCGTGGACAGGGTCTCCTACGAGCAGTACTTC
CAIVDRVSYEQYF
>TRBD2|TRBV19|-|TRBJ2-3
TGTGCCAGTAGTCACCCCGCCGGACTAGCGGGGAGGGGGGGCCCAGATACGCAGTATTTT
CASSHPAGLAGRGGPDTQYF
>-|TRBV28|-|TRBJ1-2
TGTGCCAGCAGTGTTAGCGGGGTCTGGTCTGGCTACACCTTC
CASSVSGVWSGYTF
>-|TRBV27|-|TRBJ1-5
TGTGCCAGCAGTTTATCCGAACGGAGCAATCAGCCCCAGCATTTT
CASSLSERSNQPQHF
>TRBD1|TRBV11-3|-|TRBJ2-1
TGTGCCAGCAGCCCGGGACAGGGGGCCAATGAGCAGTTCTTC
CASSPGQGANEQFF
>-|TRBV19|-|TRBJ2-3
TGTGCCAGTAGTATGGGATGGCGGGGCACAGATACGCAGTATTTT
CASSMGWRGTDTQYF
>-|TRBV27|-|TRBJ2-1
TGTGCCAGCAGTCCCAGGGGCGGCTCCTACAATGAGCAGTTCTTC
CASSPRGGSYNEQFF
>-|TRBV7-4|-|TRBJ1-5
TGTGCCAGCAGCCCAGGACAGCCCCAGCATTTT
CASSPGQPQHF
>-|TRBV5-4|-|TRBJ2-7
TGTGCCAGCAGCTTGTCCGGGGGAAAGTACGAGCAGTACTTC
CASSLSGGKYEQYF
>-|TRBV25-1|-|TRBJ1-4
TGTGCCAGCAGTGAGTCTTGGGCGGGAAATGAAAAACTGTTTTTT
CASSESWAGNEKLFF
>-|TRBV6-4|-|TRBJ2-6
TGTGCCAGCAGTGTAGCTCAGGGCCGAGGAGGGGCCAACGTCCTGACTTTC
CASSVAQGRGGANVLTF
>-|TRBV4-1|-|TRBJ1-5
TGCGCCAGCAGCCAAGACGGTCGTATGGCCCAGCATTTT
CASSQDGRMAQHF
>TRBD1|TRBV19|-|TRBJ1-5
TGTGCCAGTAGTATTTGGGGACAGGGTCGCAATCAGCCCCAGCATTTT
CASSIWGQGRNQPQHF